Listed below are T cell receptor beta chains from one sample, sequenced in a study of blood T cell repertoires in COVID-19. Sequencing used immunoSEQ multiplex PCR; TCRdb keeps in-frame clones, though not all of them. The sample lists approximately 60,000 clones, 85% seen once, with roughly 18% in the top ten. Sequencing was performed on peripheral blood. The source of these receptors is a human donor in a cohort sampled during active COVID-19. Each CDR3 is given with its conserved first and last residue. A D gene is named only where the DNA matches it firmly. Clone size is shown for a subset of rows, as once, few, many or a class of expanded clone.

>TRBV4-1|TRBJ1-1|NA|TRBD1
TGCGCCAGCACCCAACAGGGGTGGGGTGAAGCTTTCTTT
CASTQQGWGEAFF
>TRBV7-2|TRBJ1-2|NA|NA
TGTGCCAGCAGCTTTCTGGGGAGGGACTATGGCTACACCTTC
CASSFLGRDYGYTF
>TRBV5-8|TRBJ1-2|few|TRBD1
TGTGCCAGCAGTAACGAGGGTGAACAGGGGAACTATGGCTACACCTTC
CASSNEGEQGNYGYTF
>TRBV7-2|TRBJ2-7|NA|TRBD1
TGTGCCAGCAGCCCGAAGACAGGGCCCTACGAGCAGTACTTC
CASSPKTGPYEQYF
>TRBV11-3|TRBJ2-2|NA|NA
TGTGCCAGCAGCCCCGAGACTAACACCGGGGAGCTGTTTTTT
CASSPETNTGELFF
>TRBV30|TRBJ1-2|NA|NA
TGTGCCTGGAGTGTCGGCCACACACAGGGCTACACCTTC
CAWSVGHTQGYTF
>TRBV5-6|TRBJ1-1|NA|NA
TGTGCCAGCAGCTTGGAACAGACTATGAACACTGAAGCTTTCTTT
CASSLEQTMNTEAFF
>TRBV6-6|TRBJ1-5|NA|TRBD1
TGTGCCAGCATCCCAGGGGGAGTCAATCAGCCCCAGCATTTT
CASIPGGVNQPQHF
>TRBV7-9|TRBJ1-4|NA|TRBD1
TGTGCCAGCAGCCCACAGGGGACTAATGAAAAACTGTTTTTT
CASSPQGTNEKLFF
>TRBV25-1|TRBJ2-6|NA|TRBD1
TGTGCCAGCAGGTTTACAGGGGATGGGGCCAACGTCCTGACTTTC
CASRFTGDGANVLTF
>TRBV6-2/TRBV6-3|TRBJ1-6|few|NA
TGTGCCAGCAGCGCAGGGAGGTCGAGGTCACCCCTCCACTTT
CASSAGRSRSPLHF
>TRBV9|TRBJ2-3|NA|TRBD2
TGTGCCAGCAGCGTAGAGCGGGGCCACACAGATACGCAGTATTTT
CASSVERGHTDTQYF
>TRBV30|TRBJ1-1|NA|NA
TGTGCCTGGAGGACCCAGGATGACACTGAAGCTTTCTTT
CAWRTQDDTEAFF
>TRBV7-9|TRBJ2-5|NA|TRBD2
TGTGCCAGCAGCTTTGCGGGACTAGCGGGGGGGCCCAGAGAGACCCAGTACTTC
CASSFAGLAGGPRETQYF
>TRBV4-1|TRBJ2-2|NA|TRBD1
TGCGCCAGCAGCCGGACAGGGGCCAACACCGGGGAGCTGTTTTTT
CASSRTGANTGELFF
>TRBV19|TRBJ1-5|NA|TRBD1
TGTGCCAGTAGTACAACAGGGGGCAATCAGCCCCAGCATTTT
CASSTTGGNQPQHF
>TRBV10-3|TRBJ2-1|NA|TRBD2
TGTGCCATCAGTCGGGGGAGGGGGACTAGCGCGGACAATGAGCAGTTCTTC
CAISRGRGTSADNEQFF
>TRBV18|TRBJ2-1|NA|TRBD1
TGTGCCAGCTCACCTGGACAGGGGGGTAATGAGCAGTTCTTC
CASSPGQGGNEQFF
>TRBV6-1|TRBJ2-7|NA|TRBD1
TGTGCCAGCAGTGAAGCGGGGGGACAGGGGCATGAGCAGTACTTC
CASSEAGGQGHEQYF
>TRBV5-6|TRBJ1-4|NA|NA
TGTGCCAGCAGCTTGGGGAGCAGTCCCAATGAAAAACTGTTTTTT
CASSLGSSPNEKLFF
>TRBV14|TRBJ2-1|NA|NA
TGTGCCAGCAGCAGTCCAGGGGAGCAGTTCTTC
CASSSPGEQFF
>TRBV19|TRBJ1-5|NA|TRBD1
TGTGCCAGTAGTACCCAGGACAGGGAAAATCAGCCCCAGCATTTT
CASSTQDRENQPQHF
>TRBV28|TRBJ2-7|NA|NA
TGTGCCACCAGTGGAGGCTACGAGCAGTACTTC
CATSGGYEQYF
>TRBV2|TRBJ2-7|once|TRBD1
TGTGCCAGCAGACCGACAGGGGGCGACGAGCAGTACTTC
CASRPTGGDEQYF
>TRBV11-2|TRBJ2-5|once|NA
TGTGCCAGCAGCTCCTTGCGGGGCCGAACCACAAGTGGGACCCAGTACTTC
CASSSLRGRTTSGTQYF
>TRBV10-3|TRBJ2-1|NA|NA
TGTGCCATCAGTGAGTCGAGCAGGGTCAATGAGCAGTTCTTC
CAISESSRVNEQFF
>TRBV19|TRBJ2-7|once|NA
TGTGCCAGTAGTCCCTCGACGGGAAGCTCCTACGAGCAGTACTTC
CASSPSTGSSYEQYF
>TRBV5-8|TRBJ2-5|NA|TRBD1
TGTGCCAGCAGCTTTTGGGGACAGCCACAAGAGACCCAGTACTTC
CASSFWGQPQETQYF
>TRBV9|TRBJ2-1|NA|TRBD1
TGTGCCAGCAGCACCCGGGACAGGACAGACAATGAGCAGTTCTTC
CASSTRDRTDNEQFF
>TRBV9|TRBJ2-1|NA|TRBD2
TGTGCCAGCAGCGTAGACGGGGGGTCCTACAATGAGCAGTTCTTC
CASSVDGGSYNEQFF
>TRBV19|TRBJ2-7|NA|TRBD1
TGTGCCAGTAGTTTGACAGGGGATTACGAGCAGTACTTC
CASSLTGDYEQYF
>TRBV12-5|TRBJ2-2|few|TRBD1
TGTGCTAGTGGTTTGGCTGTCGGGACAGTGAACACCGGGGAGCTGTTTTTT
CASGLAVGTVNTGELFF
>TRBV4-2|TRBJ2-1|NA|NA
TGTGCCAGCAGCCAAGACGCGAGCGCCTTTGAGCAGTTCTTC
CASSQDASAFEQFF
>TRBV5-1|TRBJ1-1|few|NA
TGCGCCAGCACGGACAGGAACACTGAAGCTTTCTTT
CASTDRNTEAFF
>TRBV5-6|TRBJ2-1|NA|TRBD1
TGTGCCAGCAGCTTGGCAGGTAGAGGGGGCTACGGCTACAATGAGCAGTTCTTC
CASSLAGRGGYGYNEQFF
>TRBV18|TRBJ2-1|NA|TRBD2
TGTGCCAGCTCACCACGACTAGCGGGGAGCTCTGAGCAGTTCTTC
CASSPRLAGSSEQFF
>TRBV5-4|TRBJ1-1|NA|NA
TGTGCCAGCAGCCTCGGGAGGGGTCTGGACACTGAAGCTTTCTTT
CASSLGRGLDTEAFF
>TRBV4-3|TRBJ2-3|NA|TRBD2
TGCGCCAGCAGCCAAGATGTGGCGGGGGAGGGGGATACGCAGTATTTT
CASSQDVAGEGDTQYF
>TRBV5-1|TRBJ2-3|NA|TRBD2
TGCGCCAGCAGCCGGGGCGGGGGGGCCCTCGGCACAGATACGCAGTATTTT
CASSRGGGALGTDTQYF
>TRBV10-1|TRBJ2-1|NA|TRBD1
TGCGCCAGCAGGCGGGACAGGGAGGGGAGTGAGCAGTTCTTC
CASRRDREGSEQFF
>TRBV5-4|TRBJ2-1|NA|TRBD2
TGTGCCAGCAGCTACCCTAGCGGGGGTGAGCAGTTCTTC
CASSYPSGGEQFF
>TRBV18|TRBJ1-1|NA|TRBD1
TGTGCCAGCTCACCGTACAGGGGGATGAACACTGAAGCTTTCTTT
CASSPYRGMNTEAFF
>TRBV27|TRBJ1-6|NA|NA
TGTGCCAGCAGTTTTTCCAGCTCCTATAATTCACCCCTCCACTTT
CASSFSSSYNSPLHF
>TRBV3-1/TRBV3-2|TRBJ2-7|NA|TRBD1
TGTGCCAGCAGTCTGACAGGGAACCCCTACGAGCAGTACTTC
CASSLTGNPYEQYF
>TRBV29-1|TRBJ2-1|NA|TRBD2
TGCAGCCCCAGGGGGCCTAGCGGGGGGGATGAGCAGTTCTTC
CSPRGPSGGDEQFF
>TRBV18|TRBJ1-3|once|NA
TGTGCCAGCTCACCGCGGGACTCGGGAAACACCATATATTTT
CASSPRDSGNTIYF
>TRBV5-1|TRBJ1-1|NA|NA
TGCGCCAGCAGCTTGGTTGGGACACCGAACACTGAAGCTTTCTTT
CASSLVGTPNTEAFF
>TRBV6-5|TRBJ2-5|NA|NA
TGTGCCAGCAGTTTAGAGCGGGAGACCCAGTACTTC
CASSLERETQYF
>TRBV6-2/TRBV6-3|TRBJ1-2|NA|TRBD1
TGTGCCAGCAGTTACTCGGGACAGAACTATGGCTACACCTTC
CASSYSGQNYGYTF
>TRBV13|TRBJ1-6|NA|NA
TGTGCCAGCAGCTTAGAGAGCTCCTATAATTCACCCCTCCACTTT
CASSLESSYNSPLHF
>TRBV6-6|TRBJ1-2|NA|TRBD1
TGTGCCAGCAGCAGCCAGACAGGGCAGGGCTACACCTTC
CASSSQTGQGYTF
>TRBV3-1/TRBV3-2|TRBJ2-5|NA|TRBD2
TGTGCCAGCAGCCAAGGTCTAGCGGAGAGCCAAGAGACCCAGTACTTC
CASSQGLAESQETQYF
>TRBV3-1/TRBV3-2|TRBJ2-2|NA|TRBD2
TGTGCCAGCAGCCACGCAGGAGCGGGGGGCGACACCGGGGAGCTGTTTTTT
CASSHAGAGGDTGELFF
>TRBV4-3|TRBJ2-5|NA|TRBD2
TGCGCCAGCAGCCTCGACTGGCGGGGGGGATTGGAGACCCAGTACTTC
CASSLDWRGGLETQYF
>TRBV2|TRBJ1-6|NA|NA
TGTGCCAGCAGTGACGGGGGGACAAGGGATTCACCCCTCCACTTT
CASSDGGTRDSPLHF